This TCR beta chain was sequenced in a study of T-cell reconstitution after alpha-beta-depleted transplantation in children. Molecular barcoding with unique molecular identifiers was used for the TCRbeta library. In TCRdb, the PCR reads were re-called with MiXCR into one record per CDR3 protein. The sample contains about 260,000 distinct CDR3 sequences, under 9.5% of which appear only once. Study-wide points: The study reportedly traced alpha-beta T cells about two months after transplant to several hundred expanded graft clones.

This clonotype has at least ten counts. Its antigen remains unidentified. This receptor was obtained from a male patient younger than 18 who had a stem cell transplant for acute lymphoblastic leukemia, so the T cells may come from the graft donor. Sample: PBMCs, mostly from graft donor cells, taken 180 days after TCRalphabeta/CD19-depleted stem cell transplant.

The CDR3 bases are TGCAGCGTTGCCCTAGGACCTTCTATCCTATATCAGCCCCAGCATTTT. Translating gives CSVALGPSILYQPQHF. The chain is built from TRBV29-1 and TRBJ1-5; no reliable D call. V was pared by 4 bases and J by 5 bases, with 21 bases between. Germline CDR1 SQVTM, CDR2 ANQGSEA. There are 16 residues in the CDR3. Based on the CDR3 plus reference TRBV29-1 and TRBJ1-5, the full variable domain is SAVISQKPSRDICQRGTSLTIQCQVDSQVTMMFWYRQQPGQSLTLIATANQGSEATYESGFVIDKFPISRPNLTFSTLTVSNMSPEDSSIYLCSVALGPSILYQPQHFGDGTRLSIL.